A single sample is the source of the 16 T cell receptor beta chains below, sequenced in a study of blood T cell repertoires in COVID-19. Method: immunoSEQ multiplex PCR; TCRdb's copy keeps in-frame clones and lacks some. The sample holds around 300,000 clones, over 75% seen once. Sequencing was performed on peripheral blood. The receptors originated from a human donor in a cohort sampled during active COVID-19.

The chain couples TRBV7-3 to TRBJ2-1; 9 nucleotides agree with TRBD1. Per the germline V gene, CDR1 is SGHTA and CDR2 is FQGTGA. V shed 5 bases and J 4 bases; nucleotides not matched to a gene: 6. The CDR3 totals 15 residues. The CDR3 sequence is CASSKDRGAYNEQFF. The DNA of the CDR3 is TGTGCCAGCAGCAAAGACAGGGGGGCATACAATGAGCAGTTCTTC.

The chain has TRBV5-1 and TRBJ2-7, with 8 bases identical to TRBD1. In germline, CDR1 is SGHRS, CDR2 YFSETQ. The CDR3 spans 12 residues. With 7 bases clipped from V and 3 bases from J, the junction kept 3 bases outside the gene matches. In DNA form, the CDR3 reads TGCGCCAGCGGAACAGGGGGCTACGAGCAGTACTTC. Translated, it gives CASGTGGYEQYF.

This clone was observed once. The chain joins TRBV4-1 to TRBJ2-5; D may be TRBD2 (5 bases). The CDR3 is 15 residues long. V was shortened by 3 bases and J by 5 bases, with 16 bases between the two germline ends. Germline V gene data show CDR1 as MGHRA and CDR2 as YSYEKL. CDR3 loop: CASSHGLSSWETQYF. In nucleotides, the CDR3 is TGCGCCAGCAGCCATGGACTCTCCTCATGGGAGACCCAGTACTTC.

This clone showed up just a few times. The chain employs TRBV5-4 and TRBJ2-7; perhaps TRBD2 as D (6 bases). There are 16 residues in the CDR3. The germline V gene encodes CDR1 SGHNT and CDR2 YYREEE (reference sequence). The V and J ends lost 4 bases and 5 bases respectively, with 22 bases between them. The CDR3 sequence is CASSPTGGRQRDEQYF. The CDR3 coding sequence is TGTGCCAGCAGCCCCACCGGGGGACGCCAGAGGGACGAGCAGTACTTC.

The CDR3 DNA reads TGTGCCAGCAGCTTATCGGCAGGCGCCGGGGAGCTGTTTTTT. This gives the protein CASSLSAGAGELFF. The chain is built from TRBV7-3 and TRBJ2-2; D is unclear. The CDR3 length is 14 residues. Per the germline V gene, CDR1 is SGHTA and CDR2 is FQGTGA. Between the trimmed V and J ends, which lost 2 bases and 6 bases, there was a span of 10 bases.

V and J are TRBV6-5 and TRBJ2-3, with 8 nucleotides matching TRBD2. V shed 6 bases, J shed 3 bases, and the junction held 2 bases outside the gene matches. CDR3 length: 13 amino acids. The germline CDR1 and CDR2 sequences are MNHEY and SVGAGI. The CDR3 DNA sequence: TGTGCCAGCAGAGGGACTAGGACAGATACGCAGTATTTT. It translates to CASRGTRTDTQYF.

The V gene is TRBV7-9, the J gene TRBJ1-5, with D tentatively TRBD1 (5 bases). The germline gives CDR1 SEHNR, CDR2 FQNEAQ (reference sequence). The CDR3 totals 14 residues. Trimming left V 1 base short and J 6 bases short, with 10 bases between. The CDR3 DNA is TGTGCCAGCAGCTTAGGGGGGGTAAGTCAGCCCCAGCATTTT. Translated, it gives CASSLGGVSQPQHF.

The V call is TRBV18, the J call TRBJ2-1, with 14 bases fitting TRBD2. This CDR3 spans 15 amino acids. Germline CDR1 is KGHSH and CDR2 is LQKENI. The V segment lost 2 bases and the J segment 9 bases; nucleotides outside the gene matches: 3. The CDR3 reads CASSPGTSGSGEQFF. The CDR3 region has the DNA TGTGCCAGCTCACCAGGGACTAGCGGGAGTGGTGAGCAGTTCTTC.

The chain uses TRBV6-5 and TRBJ1-5; 7 bases fit TRBD1. CDR1 MNHEY and CDR2 SVGAGI come from the germline V gene. The CDR3 contains 14 residues. V gave up 6 bases and J gave up 4 bases; unmatched junction bases: 6. The CDR3 region has the DNA TGTGCCAGCAGCTCCGACAGGGCGAATCAGCCCCAGCATTTT. Its translation is CASSSDRANQPQHF.

The chain carries TRBV30 and TRBJ2-1; 7 bases match TRBD1. V shed 4 bases, J shed 5 bases, and the junction held 11 bases outside the gene matches. Germline CDR1 and CDR2: GTSNPN and SVGIG (reference sequence). There are 15 residues in the CDR3. The CDR3 DNA reads TGTGCCTGGACCCGAAGTCAGGGGGTGGACAATGAGCAGTTCTTC. Its translation: CAWTRSQGVDNEQFF.

This rearrangement joins TRBV10-2 to TRBJ2-5; 7 bases are a match to TRBD2. Germline V CDR1 and CDR2: WSHSY, SAAADI. J gave up 7 bases and V 3 bases, and 11 bases lay outside the gene matches. The CDR3 is 15 amino acids. CDR3 loop: CASSEIQGGSGTQYF. The CDR3 DNA follows: TGCGCCAGCAGTGAAATCCAGGGAGGGTCGGGGACCCAGTACTTC.

V and J are TRBV2 and TRBJ2-5; tentative D call: TRBD2 (6 bases). CDR1 is SNHLY and CDR2 is FYNNEI in the germline V gene. The CDR3 sequence is 14 residues long. Trimming shortened V by 7 bases and J by 5 bases, and 17 bases separated the two germline ends. The CDR3 loop is CASTGGWGVETQYF. CDR3 bases: TGTGCCAGCACTGGAGGGTGGGGGGTTGAGACCCAGTACTTC.

The chain recombines TRBV30 with TRBJ2-5, with a weak D call TRBD1 (6 bases). CDR3 length: 13 amino acids. Germline V gives CDR1 GTSNPN, CDR2 SVGIG (reference sequence). Trimming shortened V by 3 bases and J by 5 bases, and 13 bases separated the two germline ends. The CDR3 nucleotides are TGTGCCTGGAGCCTAGGAACAGGGGAGACCCAGTACTTC. Encoded protein: CAWSLGTGETQYF.

This clone was found a few times. V usage is TRBV7-9 and J usage is TRBJ2-7, with unresolved D. V shed 1 base and J shed 5 bases, with 12 bases lying between them. CDR1 is SEHNR and CDR2 is FQNEAQ in the germline V gene (reference sequence). This CDR3 region has 14 residues. CDR3 amino acids: CASSLESSRDEQYF. CDR3 bases: TGTGCCAGCAGCTTAGAGAGTAGCCGCGACGAGCAGTACTTC.

The chain has TRBV11-2 and TRBJ2-5, with D perhaps matching TRBD2 (6 bases). Germline CDR1 reads SGHAT; CDR2 reads FQNNGV. CDR3 size: 14 residues. Trimming pared 5 bases from V and 1 base from J, leaving 11 bases between. The CDR3 region has the DNA TGTGCCAGCAGCCTTACGCGGGGCCAAGAGACCCAGTACTTC. This encodes CASSLTRGQETQYF.

This sequence joins TRBV7-9 and TRBJ2-3; a weak D match, TRBD2 (6 bases). CDR1 and CDR2 (germline): SEHNR, FQNEAQ (reference sequence). This CDR3 contains 15 residues. V lost 2 bases, J lost 5 bases, and 14 bases lay in between. The CDR3 reads CASSLSGTYRDTQYF. The CDR3, as DNA: TGTGCCAGCAGCTTATCCGGGACTTACAGAGATACGCAGTATTTT.